Listed below are T cell receptor beta chains from one sample, sequenced in a study of blood T cell repertoires in COVID-19. Here immunoSEQ multiplex PCR was the method, and the copy in TCRdb shows in-frame clones only, minus some. The sample records roughly 160,000 clones, roughly 84% being singletons. The specimen was peripheral blood. These TCRs come from a woman of 80 years or more with active or convalescent COVID-19. CDR3s include the opening cysteine and the closing phenylalanine or tryptophan. Each record gives: V gene, clone size, CDR3 protein. For some rows the clone size is stated as once, few or many, or as a class when expanded; others skip it.

>TRBV6-5|.
CASRSPGRGNTIYF
>TRBV2|few
CASSVSGRATDTQYF
>TRBV20-1|.
CSASLDRGLSNSPLHF
>TRBV6-5|.
CAGRGAGTGDSPLHF
>TRBV2|.
CASSKLAEQETQYF
>TRBV24-1|once
CATSDNSGRSVDNEQFF
>TRBV3-1/TRBV3-2|.
CASSQGSGSYYEQYF
>TRBV18|once
CASSPREGAVYNEQFF
>TRBV28|.
CASSLTTGNREAFF
>TRBV10-3|.
CAISESRGNTEAFF
>TRBV5-1|.
CASSLVWQGAAGEQYF